This note documents a single T cell receptor (beta chain) sequence. This specimen comes from a study of cytomegalovirus exposure and HLA in healthy donors. 60 Vbeta and 13 Jbeta primers were used in PCR. Clones were sequenced by immunoSEQ multiplex PCR, and TCRdb holds only the in-frame ones, with some missing. The specimen's table records about 75,000 clones. The V and J ends lost 0 bases and 8 bases, in that order; junction bases with no gene match: 11. This CDR3 comprises 16 residues. CDR1 SGDLS and CDR2 YYNGEE come from the germline V gene. Sequenced material: PBMCs. The receptor comes from a man between 18 and 35 years old in good health and CMV-seropositive. V gene TRBV9 combines with J gene TRBJ2-1; 7 nucleotides match TRBD1. This CDR3 is CASSVASQGDGDEQFF. CDR3 DNA: TGTGCCAGCAGCGTAGCTAGCCAGGGGGACGGGGATGAGCAGTTCTTC.